Listed below are T cell receptor beta chains from one sample, sequenced in a study of CD8 T cells in Susac syndrome. Each CDR3 protein is one row after TCRdb ran MiXCR on the immunoSEQ multiplex PCR reads. The top ten hold about 0.1% of the sample, which has under 200,000 distinct CDR3 sequences, about 95% seen once. Sample: CD4+ T cells from PBMCs. The receptors were sampled from a human donor in good health. CDR3s include the opening cysteine and the closing phenylalanine or tryptophan. The D gene is left open where the match is weak. Rows give clone size only sometimes, using once, few, many, or a class for an expanded clone.

d_gene: NA
v_gene: TRBV6-4
j_gene: TRBJ2-2
abundance: NA
CDR3nt: TGTGCCAGCAGTGGGTTGAACACCGGGGAGCTGTTTTTT
CDR3aa: CASSGLNTGELFF

d_gene: NA
v_gene: TRBV7-2
j_gene: TRBJ1-2
abundance: few
CDR3nt: TGTGCCAGCAGCCCCGGGGACGGTGACTGGGGCTACACCTTC
CDR3aa: CASSPGDGDWGYTF

d_gene: TRBD1
v_gene: TRBV4-1
j_gene: TRBJ2-1
abundance: NA
CDR3nt: TGCGCCAGCAGCCGCCAAGACAGGGACCTTCAATTGGGCTACAATGAGCAGTTCTTC
CDR3aa: CASSRQDRDLQLGYNEQFF

d_gene: NA
v_gene: TRBV14
j_gene: TRBJ2-4
abundance: NA
CDR3nt: TGTGCCAGCAGCCCTGGGGTCCTAGCCAAAAACATTCAGTACTTC
CDR3aa: CASSPGVLAKNIQYF

d_gene: NA
v_gene: TRBV6-1
j_gene: TRBJ1-2
abundance: once
CDR3nt: TGTGCCAGCAGCGTACCGCACGGTTCCTATGGCTACACCTTC
CDR3aa: CASSVPHGSYGYTF

d_gene: TRBD1
v_gene: TRBV13
j_gene: TRBJ1-1
abundance: NA
CDR3nt: TGTGCCAGCACCTCGGACAGGGGACTCGGAGTGAACACTGAAGCTTTCTTT
CDR3aa: CASTSDRGLGVNTEAFF

d_gene: NA
v_gene: TRBV23-1
j_gene: TRBJ1-6
abundance: NA
CDR3nt: TGCGCCAGCAGTCAGCCGGGACAAGTGGATTCACCCCTCCACTTT
CDR3aa: CASSQPGQVDSPLHF

d_gene: NA
v_gene: TRBV27
j_gene: TRBJ2-2
abundance: NA
CDR3nt: TGTGCCAGCAGTTTGGGACCGGGGGACAGCCGGAACACCGGGGAGCTGTTTTTT
CDR3aa: CASSLGPGDSRNTGELFF

d_gene: NA
v_gene: TRBV29-1
j_gene: TRBJ1-4
abundance: NA
CDR3nt: TGCAGCGTCCGGACAGCGAATGAAAAACTGTTTTTT
CDR3aa: CSVRTANEKLFF

d_gene: NA
v_gene: TRBV10-3
j_gene: TRBJ2-3
abundance: NA
CDR3nt: TGTGCCATCAGTGGAGGTACTGGCTACCCTAGCACAGATACGCAGTATTTT
CDR3aa: CAISGGTGYPSTDTQYF

d_gene: TRBD1
v_gene: TRBV20-1
j_gene: TRBJ1-5
abundance: few
CDR3nt: TGCAGTGGTGGACAGGGGGGACAGCCCCAGCATTTT
CDR3aa: CSGGQGGQPQHF

d_gene: NA
v_gene: TRBV11-3
j_gene: TRBJ1-2
abundance: NA
CDR3nt: TGTGCCAGCAGCTTAGTAACGGCAGGTTATGGCTACACCTTC
CDR3aa: CASSLVTAGYGYTF

d_gene: TRBD2
v_gene: TRBV10-3
j_gene: TRBJ2-1
abundance: NA
CDR3nt: TGTGCCATCAGTCCAAACCGTATAGCCGGGACTACCTCCACGGGGGAGTTCTTC
CDR3aa: CAISPNRIAGTTSTGEFF

d_gene: NA
v_gene: TRBV20-1
j_gene: TRBJ1-2
abundance: NA
CDR3nt: TGCAGTGCTAGAGTCCCTTTTAGGGTGGGAGGCTACACCTTC
CDR3aa: CSARVPFRVGGYTF

d_gene: NA
v_gene: TRBV27
j_gene: TRBJ2-5
abundance: few
CDR3nt: TGTGCCAGCAGTTTATCGGGCAGTGGGGAGACCCAGTACTTC
CDR3aa: CASSLSGSGETQYF

d_gene: NA
v_gene: TRBV30
j_gene: TRBJ1-4
abundance: NA
CDR3nt: TGTGCCTGGCAGGGGCGTAATGAAAAACTGTTTTTT
CDR3aa: CAWQGRNEKLFF

d_gene: NA
v_gene: TRBV9
j_gene: TRBJ2-1
abundance: NA
CDR3nt: TGTGCCAGCAGCGCCTCACCAGGATACAATGAGCAGTTCTTC
CDR3aa: CASSASPGYNEQFF

d_gene: NA
v_gene: TRBV5-4
j_gene: TRBJ2-4
abundance: NA
CDR3nt: TGTGCCAGCAGCCGCCTCGGCGTGGGGGAGGAAAACATTCAGTACTTC
CDR3aa: CASSRLGVGEENIQYF

d_gene: TRBD1
v_gene: TRBV19
j_gene: TRBJ2-1
abundance: NA
CDR3nt: TGTGCCAGTACCGGACAGGGGACTGAGCAGTTCTTC
CDR3aa: CASTGQGTEQFF

d_gene: NA
v_gene: TRBV4-3
j_gene: TRBJ2-7
abundance: once
CDR3nt: TGCGCCAGCAGCCGGGGCCCAGACTCCTACGAGCAGTACTTC
CDR3aa: CASSRGPDSYEQYF

d_gene: TRBD2
v_gene: TRBV5-4
j_gene: TRBJ2-5
abundance: NA
CDR3nt: TGTGCCAGCAGCCCCGGGACTAGCCAAGAGACCCAGTACTTC
CDR3aa: CASSPGTSQETQYF

d_gene: NA
v_gene: TRBV20-1
j_gene: TRBJ1-1
abundance: NA
CDR3nt: TGCAGTGCTAGTCGGCAGGCTAACACTGAAGCTTTCTTT
CDR3aa: CSASRQANTEAFF

d_gene: TRBD1
v_gene: TRBV28
j_gene: TRBJ1-2
abundance: once
CDR3nt: TGTGCCAGCAGATATGGACAGGGGTTTGGCTACACCTTC
CDR3aa: CASRYGQGFGYTF

d_gene: NA
v_gene: TRBV18
j_gene: TRBJ2-1
abundance: NA
CDR3nt: TGTGCCAGCTCACCATTGCGCAGCTCCTACAATGAGCAGTTCTTC
CDR3aa: CASSPLRSSYNEQFF

d_gene: TRBD2
v_gene: TRBV20-1
j_gene: TRBJ2-3
abundance: NA
CDR3nt: TGCAGTGCTAGCCAGACTAGCGGAAACACAGATACGCAGTATTTT
CDR3aa: CSASQTSGNTDTQYF

d_gene: TRBD2
v_gene: TRBV20-1
j_gene: TRBJ2-1
abundance: NA
CDR3nt: TGCAGTGCTAGGGATGATAGCGGGACGTACAATGAGCAGTTCTTC
CDR3aa: CSARDDSGTYNEQFF

d_gene: TRBD1
v_gene: TRBV5-4
j_gene: TRBJ1-4
abundance: NA
CDR3nt: TGTGCCAGCAGCTTGGCTGGGACAGGGAACGAAAAACTGTTTTTT
CDR3aa: CASSLAGTGNEKLFF

d_gene: NA
v_gene: TRBV14
j_gene: TRBJ2-5
abundance: NA
CDR3nt: TGTGCCAGCAGCCGAGGACGGGGGGCCGGGGAGACCCAGTACTTC
CDR3aa: CASSRGRGAGETQYF

d_gene: NA
v_gene: TRBV25-1
j_gene: TRBJ1-2
abundance: NA
CDR3nt: TGTGCCAGCAGTGGAGTGACATTTTCGGAGTATGGCTACACCTTC
CDR3aa: CASSGVTFSEYGYTF

d_gene: TRBD1
v_gene: TRBV5-1
j_gene: TRBJ2-1
abundance: few
CDR3nt: TGCGCCAGCAGCCAGGGACAGGGATGGGTTGAGCAGTTCTTC
CDR3aa: CASSQGQGWVEQFF

d_gene: TRBD1
v_gene: TRBV7-8
j_gene: TRBJ2-5
abundance: once
CDR3nt: TGTGCCAGCAGCACGCAACAGGGGTGGGAGACCCAGTACTTC
CDR3aa: CASSTQQGWETQYF

d_gene: NA
v_gene: TRBV7-8
j_gene: TRBJ2-1
abundance: NA
CDR3nt: TGTGCCAGCCGCGACGGGGCGGGCTATGAGCAGTTCTTC
CDR3aa: CASRDGAGYEQFF

d_gene: TRBD2
v_gene: TRBV15
j_gene: TRBJ2-1
abundance: NA
CDR3nt: TGTGCCACCAGCAGCCCGGGAGGACCGTACAATGAGCAGTTCTTC
CDR3aa: CATSSPGGPYNEQFF